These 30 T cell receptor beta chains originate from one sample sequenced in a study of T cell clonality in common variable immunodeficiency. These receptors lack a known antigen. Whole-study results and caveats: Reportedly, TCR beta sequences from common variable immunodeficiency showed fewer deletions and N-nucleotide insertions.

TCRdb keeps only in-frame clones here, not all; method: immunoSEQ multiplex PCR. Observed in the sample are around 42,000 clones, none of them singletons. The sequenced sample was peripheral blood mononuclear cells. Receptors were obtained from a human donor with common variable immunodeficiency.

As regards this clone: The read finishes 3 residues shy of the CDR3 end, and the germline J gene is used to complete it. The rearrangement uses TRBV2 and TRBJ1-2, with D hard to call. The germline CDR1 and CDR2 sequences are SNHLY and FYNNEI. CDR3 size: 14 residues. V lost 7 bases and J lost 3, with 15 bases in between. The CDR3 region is CASKSETGYYGYTF. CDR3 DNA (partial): TGTGCCAGCAAGTCGGAGACTGGATACTATGGC.

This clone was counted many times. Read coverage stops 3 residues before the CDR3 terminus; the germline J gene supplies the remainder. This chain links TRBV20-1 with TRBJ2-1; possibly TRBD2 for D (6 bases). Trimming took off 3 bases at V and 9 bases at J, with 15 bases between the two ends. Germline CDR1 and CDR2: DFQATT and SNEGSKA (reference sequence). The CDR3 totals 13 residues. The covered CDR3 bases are TGCAGTGCTAGTTTGTCTAGCGTAACTGAG. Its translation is CSASLSSVTE. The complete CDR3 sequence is CSASLSSVTEQFF.

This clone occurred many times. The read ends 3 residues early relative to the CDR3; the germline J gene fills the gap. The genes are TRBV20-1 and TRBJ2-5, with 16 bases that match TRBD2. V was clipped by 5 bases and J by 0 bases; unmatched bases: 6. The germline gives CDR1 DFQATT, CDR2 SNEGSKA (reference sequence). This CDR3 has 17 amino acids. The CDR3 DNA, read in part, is TGCAGTGCTTCCGGGACTAGCGGGAGGGACCACCAAGAGACC. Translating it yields CSASGTSGRDHQET. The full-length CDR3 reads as CSASGTSGRDHQETQYF.

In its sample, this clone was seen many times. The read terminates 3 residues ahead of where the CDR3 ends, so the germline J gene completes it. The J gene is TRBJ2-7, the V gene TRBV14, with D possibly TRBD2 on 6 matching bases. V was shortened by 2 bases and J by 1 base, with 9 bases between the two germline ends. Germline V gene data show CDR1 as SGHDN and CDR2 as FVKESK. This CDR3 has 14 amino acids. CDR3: CASSQLGGSYEQYF. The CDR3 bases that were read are TGTGCCAGCAGCCAACTTGGGGGGTCCTACGAG.

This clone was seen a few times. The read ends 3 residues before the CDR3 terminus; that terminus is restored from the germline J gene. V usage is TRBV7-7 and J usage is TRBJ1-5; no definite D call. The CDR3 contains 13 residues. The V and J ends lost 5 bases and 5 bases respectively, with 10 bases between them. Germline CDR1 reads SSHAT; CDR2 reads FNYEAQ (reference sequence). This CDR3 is CASSPGPDQPQHF. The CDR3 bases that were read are TGTGCCAGCAGCCCGGGTCCAGATCAGCCC.

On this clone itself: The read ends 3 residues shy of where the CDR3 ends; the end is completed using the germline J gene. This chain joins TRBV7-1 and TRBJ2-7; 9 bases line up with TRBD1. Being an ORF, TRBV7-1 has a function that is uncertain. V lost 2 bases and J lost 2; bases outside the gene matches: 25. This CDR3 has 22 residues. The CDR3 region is CASSSPPTSPGQGIPYPYEQYF. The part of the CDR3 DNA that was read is TGTGCCAGCAGCTCACCTCCGACAAGTCCGGGACAGGGTATTCCTTACCCCTACGAG.

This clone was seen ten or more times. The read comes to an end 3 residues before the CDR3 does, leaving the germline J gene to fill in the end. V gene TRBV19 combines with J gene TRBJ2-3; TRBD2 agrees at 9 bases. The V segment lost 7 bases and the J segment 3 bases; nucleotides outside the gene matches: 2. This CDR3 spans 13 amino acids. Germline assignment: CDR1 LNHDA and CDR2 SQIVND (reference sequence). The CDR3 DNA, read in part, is TGTGCCAGTACCAGCGGGAGGACAGATACG. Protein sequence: CASTSGRTDT. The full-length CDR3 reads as CASTSGRTDTQYF.

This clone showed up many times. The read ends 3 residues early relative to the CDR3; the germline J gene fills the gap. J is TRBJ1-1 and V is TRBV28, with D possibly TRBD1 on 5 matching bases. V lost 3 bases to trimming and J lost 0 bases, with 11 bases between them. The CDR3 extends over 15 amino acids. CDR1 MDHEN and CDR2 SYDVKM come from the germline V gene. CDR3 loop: CASSFARAMNTEAFF. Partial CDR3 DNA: TGTGCCAGCAGTTTCGCCAGGGCGATGAACACTGAA.

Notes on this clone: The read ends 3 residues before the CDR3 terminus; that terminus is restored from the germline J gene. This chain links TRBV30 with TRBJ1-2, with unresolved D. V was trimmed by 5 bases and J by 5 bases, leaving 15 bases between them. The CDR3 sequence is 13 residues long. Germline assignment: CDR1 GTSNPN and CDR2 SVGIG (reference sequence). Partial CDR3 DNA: TGTGCCTGGGGTCCGGGTCCCCCTTATGGC. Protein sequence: CAWGPGPPYG. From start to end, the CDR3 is CAWGPGPPYGYTF.

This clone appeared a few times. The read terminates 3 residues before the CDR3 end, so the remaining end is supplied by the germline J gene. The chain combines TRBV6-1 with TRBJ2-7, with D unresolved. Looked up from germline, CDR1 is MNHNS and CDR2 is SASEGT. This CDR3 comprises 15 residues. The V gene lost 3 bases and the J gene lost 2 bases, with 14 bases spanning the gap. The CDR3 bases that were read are TGTGCCAGCAGTGAGGGTGGTCGCGGCCCCTACGAG. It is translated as CASSEGGRGPYE. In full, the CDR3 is CASSEGGRGPYEQYF.

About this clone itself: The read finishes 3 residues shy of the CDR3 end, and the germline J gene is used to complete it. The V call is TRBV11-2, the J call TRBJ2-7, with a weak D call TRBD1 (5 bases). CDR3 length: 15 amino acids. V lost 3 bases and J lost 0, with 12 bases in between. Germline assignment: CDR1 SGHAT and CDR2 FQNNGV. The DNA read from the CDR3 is TGTGCCAGCAGCTTGAGGAACAGGAGCTCCTACGAG. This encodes CASSLRNRSSYE. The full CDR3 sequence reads CASSLRNRSSYEQYF.

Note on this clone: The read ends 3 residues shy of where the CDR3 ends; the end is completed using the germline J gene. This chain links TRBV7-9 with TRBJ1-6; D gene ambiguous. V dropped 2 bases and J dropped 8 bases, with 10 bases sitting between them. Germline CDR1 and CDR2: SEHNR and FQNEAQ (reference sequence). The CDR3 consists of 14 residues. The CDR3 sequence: CASSLTGKDSPLHF. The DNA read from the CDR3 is TGTGCCAGCAGCTTAACGGGGAAAGATTCACCC.

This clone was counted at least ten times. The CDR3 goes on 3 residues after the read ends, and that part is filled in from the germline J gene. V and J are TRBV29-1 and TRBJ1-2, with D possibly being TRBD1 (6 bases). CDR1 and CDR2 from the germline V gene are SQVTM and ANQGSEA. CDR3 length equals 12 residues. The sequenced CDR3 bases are TGCAGCGAAAGGTATCGGGACACGGGC. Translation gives CSERYRDTG. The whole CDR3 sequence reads CSERYRDTGYTF.

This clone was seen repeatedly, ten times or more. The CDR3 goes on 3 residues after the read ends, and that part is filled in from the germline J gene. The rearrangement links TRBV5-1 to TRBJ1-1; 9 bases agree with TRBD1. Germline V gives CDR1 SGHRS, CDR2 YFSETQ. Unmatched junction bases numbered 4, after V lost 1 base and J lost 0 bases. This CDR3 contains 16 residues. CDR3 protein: CASSLLGTGMNTEAFF. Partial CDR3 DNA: TGCGCCAGCAGCTTGTTGGGGACAGGGATGAACACTGAA.

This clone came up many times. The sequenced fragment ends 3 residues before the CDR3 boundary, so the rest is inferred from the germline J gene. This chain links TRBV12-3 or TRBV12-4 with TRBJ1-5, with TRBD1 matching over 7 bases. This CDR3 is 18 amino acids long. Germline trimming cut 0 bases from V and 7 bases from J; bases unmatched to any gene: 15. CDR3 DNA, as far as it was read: TGTGCCAGCAGTTTAGCGTTAGTCAGAGGGGGACAGATACAGCCC. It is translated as CASSLALVRGGQIQP. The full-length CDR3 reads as CASSLALVRGGQIQPQHF.

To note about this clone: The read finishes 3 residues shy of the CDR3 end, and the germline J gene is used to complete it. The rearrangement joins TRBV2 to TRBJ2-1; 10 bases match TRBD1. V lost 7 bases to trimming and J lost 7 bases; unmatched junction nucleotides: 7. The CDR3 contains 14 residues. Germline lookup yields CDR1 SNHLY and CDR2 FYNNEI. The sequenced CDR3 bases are TGTGCCAGCATTCAGACAGGGGGCCGGAATGAG. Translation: CASIQTGGRNE. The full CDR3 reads CASIQTGGRNEQFF.

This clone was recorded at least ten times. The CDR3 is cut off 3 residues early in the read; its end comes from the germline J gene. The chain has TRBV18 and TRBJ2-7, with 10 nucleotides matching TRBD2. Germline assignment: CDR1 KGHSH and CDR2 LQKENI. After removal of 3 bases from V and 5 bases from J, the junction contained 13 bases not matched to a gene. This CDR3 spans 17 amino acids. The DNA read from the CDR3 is TGTGCCAGCTCACCGAGAGCGCTAGCGGGAGTTAAGGACGAG. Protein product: CASSPRALAGVKDE. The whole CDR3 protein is CASSPRALAGVKDEQYF.

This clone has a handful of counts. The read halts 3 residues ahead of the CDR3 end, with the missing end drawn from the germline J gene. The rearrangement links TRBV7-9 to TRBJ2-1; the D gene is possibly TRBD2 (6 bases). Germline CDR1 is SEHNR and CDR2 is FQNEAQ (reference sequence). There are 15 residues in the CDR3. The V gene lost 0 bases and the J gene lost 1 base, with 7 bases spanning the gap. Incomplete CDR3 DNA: TGTGCCAGCAGCTTAGCGGAGGGGTCCTACAATGAG. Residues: CASSLAEGSYNE. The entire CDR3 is CASSLAEGSYNEQFF.

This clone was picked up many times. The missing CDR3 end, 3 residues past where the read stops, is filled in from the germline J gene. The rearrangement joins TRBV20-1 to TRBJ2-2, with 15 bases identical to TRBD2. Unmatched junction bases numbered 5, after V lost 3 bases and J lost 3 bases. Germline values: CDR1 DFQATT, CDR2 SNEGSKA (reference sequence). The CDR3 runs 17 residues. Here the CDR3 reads CSARGLAGGLDTGELFF. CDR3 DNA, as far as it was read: TGCAGTGCTAGGGGACTAGCGGGAGGCCTAGACACCGGGGAG.

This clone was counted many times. The CDR3 spells CAGVLSGALQETQYF. The covered CDR3 bases are TGTGCCGGGGTACTTAGCGGCGCCTTACAAGAGACC. The chain links TRBV30 to TRBJ2-5, with a weak D call TRBD2 (6 bases). The read stops 3 residues short of the end of the CDR3; the missing end is completed from the germline J gene. The CDR3 loop spans 15 amino acids. Germline CDR1 reads GTSNPN; CDR2 reads SVGIG (reference sequence). Trimming cost V 8 bases and J 2 bases, with 21 bases left between them.

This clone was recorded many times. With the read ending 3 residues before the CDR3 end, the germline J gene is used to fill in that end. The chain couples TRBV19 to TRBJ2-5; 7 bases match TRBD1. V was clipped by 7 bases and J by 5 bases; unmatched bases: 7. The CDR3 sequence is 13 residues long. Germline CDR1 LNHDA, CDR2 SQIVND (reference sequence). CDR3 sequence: CASKTGSGETQYF. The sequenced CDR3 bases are TGTGCCAGTAAGACAGGGTCGGGGGAGACC. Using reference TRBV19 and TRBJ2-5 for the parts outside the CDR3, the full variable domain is DGGITQSPKYLFRKEGQNVTLSCEQNLNHDAMYWYRQDPGQGLRLIYYSQIVNDFQKGDIAEGYSVSREKKESFPLTVTSAQKNPTAFYLCASKTGSGETQYFGPGTRLLVL.

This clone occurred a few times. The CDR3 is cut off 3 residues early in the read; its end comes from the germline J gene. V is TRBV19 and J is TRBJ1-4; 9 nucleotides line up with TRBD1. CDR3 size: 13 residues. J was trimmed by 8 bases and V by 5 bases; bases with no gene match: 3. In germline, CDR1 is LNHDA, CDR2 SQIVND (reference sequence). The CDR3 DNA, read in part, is TGTGCCAGTAGTCCGACAGGGGGAGAAAAA. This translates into CASSPTGGEK. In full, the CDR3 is CASSPTGGEKLFF. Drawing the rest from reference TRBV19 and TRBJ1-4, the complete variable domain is DGGITQSPKYLFRKEGQNVTLSCEQNLNHDAMYWYRQDPGQGLRLIYYSQIVNDFQKGDIAEGYSVSREKKESFPLTVTSAQKNPTAFYLCASSPTGGEKLFFGSGTQLSVL.

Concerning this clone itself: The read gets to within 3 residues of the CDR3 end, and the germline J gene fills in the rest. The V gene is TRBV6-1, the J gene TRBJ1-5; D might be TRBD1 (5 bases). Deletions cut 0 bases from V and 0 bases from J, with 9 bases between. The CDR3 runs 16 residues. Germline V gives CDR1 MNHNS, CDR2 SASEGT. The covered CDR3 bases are TGTGCCAGCAGTGAAGCGGGGGGGGTTAGCAATCAGCCC. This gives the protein CASSEAGGVSNQP. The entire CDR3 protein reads CASSEAGGVSNQPQHF.

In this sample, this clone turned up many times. The sequenced CDR3 bases are TGCGCCAGCAGCTTGTCAGACTACTCCGGGGAG. Translating it yields CASSLSDYSGE. The full CDR3 reads CASSLSDYSGELFF. The chain uses TRBV5-1 and TRBJ2-2, with D perhaps TRBD2 (5 bases). The read halts 3 residues ahead of the CDR3 end, with the missing end drawn from the germline J gene. The germline V gene has CDR1 SGHRS and CDR2 YFSETQ. Deletions cut 1 base from V and 6 bases from J, with 10 bases between. The CDR3 runs 14 residues.

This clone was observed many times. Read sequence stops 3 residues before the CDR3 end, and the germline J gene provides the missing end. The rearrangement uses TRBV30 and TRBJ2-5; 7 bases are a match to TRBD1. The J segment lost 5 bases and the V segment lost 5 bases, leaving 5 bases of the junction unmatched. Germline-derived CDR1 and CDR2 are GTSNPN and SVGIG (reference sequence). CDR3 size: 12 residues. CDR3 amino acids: CAWDRDRETQYF. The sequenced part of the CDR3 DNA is TGTGCCTGGGACAGGGATCGTGAGACC.

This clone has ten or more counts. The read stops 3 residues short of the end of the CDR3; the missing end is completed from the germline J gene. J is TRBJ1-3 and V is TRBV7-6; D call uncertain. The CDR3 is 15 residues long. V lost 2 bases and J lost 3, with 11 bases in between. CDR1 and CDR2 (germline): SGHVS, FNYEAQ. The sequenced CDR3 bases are TGTGCCAGCAGCTTACCCTCATTGCGTGGAAACACC. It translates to CASSLPSLRGNT. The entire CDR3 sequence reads CASSLPSLRGNTIYF.

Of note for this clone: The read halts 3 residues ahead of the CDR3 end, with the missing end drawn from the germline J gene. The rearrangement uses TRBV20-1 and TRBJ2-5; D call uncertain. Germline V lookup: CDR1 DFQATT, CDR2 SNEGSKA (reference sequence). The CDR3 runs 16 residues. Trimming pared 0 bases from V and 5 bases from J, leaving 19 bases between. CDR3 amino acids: CSAREALGILGETQYF. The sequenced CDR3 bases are TGCAGTGCTAGAGAAGCTTTGGGTATCTTAGGGGAGACC.

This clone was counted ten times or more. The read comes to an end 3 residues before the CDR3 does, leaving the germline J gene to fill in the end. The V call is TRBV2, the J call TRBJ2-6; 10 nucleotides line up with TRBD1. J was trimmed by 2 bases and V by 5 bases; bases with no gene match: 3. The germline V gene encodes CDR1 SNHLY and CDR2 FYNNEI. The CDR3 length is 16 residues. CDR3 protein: CASSRDRGAGANVLTF. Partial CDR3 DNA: TGTGCCAGCAGTCGGGACAGGGGAGCTGGGGCCAACGTC.

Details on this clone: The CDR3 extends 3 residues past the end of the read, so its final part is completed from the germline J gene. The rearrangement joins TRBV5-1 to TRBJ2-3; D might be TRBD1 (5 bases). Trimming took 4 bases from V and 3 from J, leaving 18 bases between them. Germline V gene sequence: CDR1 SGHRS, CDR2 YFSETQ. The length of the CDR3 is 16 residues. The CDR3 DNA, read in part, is TGCGCCAGCAGCACCGCCGGGTCGACAGAAACAGATACG. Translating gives CASSTAGSTETDT. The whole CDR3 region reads CASSTAGSTETDTQYF.

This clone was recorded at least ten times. The CDR3 spells CSAQGIRNQPQHF. CDR3 DNA (partial): TGCAGTGCACAGGGTATTCGCAATCAGCCC. The V gene is TRBV20-1, the J gene TRBJ1-5, with TRBD1 as a possible D gene (6 bases). Sequencing ends 3 residues short of the CDR3 end; the germline J gene provides the rest. The V end was cut by 6 bases, the J end by 2 bases, with 11 bases between. The CDR3 is made up of 13 amino acids. Germline CDR1 reads DFQATT; CDR2 reads SNEGSKA (reference sequence).